This T cell receptor beta chain originates from a study of T cell repertoires in cytomegalovirus infection. TCRdb re-called the reads with MiXCR, one entry per CDR3 protein. Among about 920,000 distinct CDR3 sequences listed, 31% were seen once. As for this clonotype: The target antigen is unknown.

The sample here was cultured CD8+ T cells from PBMCs, taken from culture after CMV antigen stimulation. This TCR derives from a human donor in good health (CMV status not recorded). Some clones in this sample may be carry-over from other donors' samples.

CDR3 sequence reads: CARSYPGANNEQFF. The CDR3 region has the DNA TGTGCCAGAAGCTACCCGGGGGCCAACAATGAGCAGTTCTTC. The J gene is TRBJ2-1, the V gene TRBV5-3; the D gene could be TRBD1 or TRBD2 (6 bases each). TRBV5-3 is given ORF status, its function remaining uncertain. The CDR3 runs to 14 residues. V lost 3 bases and J lost 5, with 12 bases in between.